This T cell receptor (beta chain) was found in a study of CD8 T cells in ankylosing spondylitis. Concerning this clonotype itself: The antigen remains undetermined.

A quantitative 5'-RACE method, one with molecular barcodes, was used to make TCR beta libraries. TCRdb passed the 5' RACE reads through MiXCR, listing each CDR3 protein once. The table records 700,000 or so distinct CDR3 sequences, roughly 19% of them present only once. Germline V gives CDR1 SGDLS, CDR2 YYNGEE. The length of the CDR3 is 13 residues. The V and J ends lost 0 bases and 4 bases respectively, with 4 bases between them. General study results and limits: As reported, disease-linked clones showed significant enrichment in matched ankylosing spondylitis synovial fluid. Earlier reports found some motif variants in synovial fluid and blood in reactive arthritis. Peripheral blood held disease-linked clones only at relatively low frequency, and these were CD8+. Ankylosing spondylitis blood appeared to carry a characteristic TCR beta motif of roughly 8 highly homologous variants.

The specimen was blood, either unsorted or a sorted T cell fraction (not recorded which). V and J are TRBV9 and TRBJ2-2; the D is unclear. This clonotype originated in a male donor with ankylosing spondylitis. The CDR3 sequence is CASSVDGTGELFF. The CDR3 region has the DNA TGTGCCAGCAGCGTAGACGGCACCGGGGAGCTGTTTTTT. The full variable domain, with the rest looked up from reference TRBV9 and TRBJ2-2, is DSGVTQTPKHLITATGQRVTLRCSPRSGDLSVYWYQQSLDQGLQFLIQYYNGEERAKGNILERFSAQQFPDLHSELNLSSLELGDSALYFCASSVDGTGELFFGEGSRLTVL.